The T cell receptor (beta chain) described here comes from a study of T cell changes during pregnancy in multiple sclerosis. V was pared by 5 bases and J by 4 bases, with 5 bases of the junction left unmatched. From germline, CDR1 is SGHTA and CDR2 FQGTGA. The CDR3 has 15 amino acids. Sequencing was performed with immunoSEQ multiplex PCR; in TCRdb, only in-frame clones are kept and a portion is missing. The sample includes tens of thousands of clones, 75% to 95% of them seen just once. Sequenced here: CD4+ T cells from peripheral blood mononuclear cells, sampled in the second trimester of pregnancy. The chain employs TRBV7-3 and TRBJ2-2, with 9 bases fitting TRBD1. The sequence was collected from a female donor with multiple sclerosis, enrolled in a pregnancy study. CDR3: CASSTRTGATGELFF. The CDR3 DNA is TGTGCCAGCAGCACCCGGACAGGGGCCACCGGGGAGCTGTTTTTT.